This T cell receptor (beta chain) was sequenced during a study of T cell responses to AZD1222 COVID-19 vaccine. General study results and limits: The study found Spike-specific TCR breadth and depth rose after two AZD1222 doses. Repertoire sampling was restricted to post-peak T cell response timepoints.

Assay used: immunoSEQ multiplex PCR; TCRdb lists only in-frame clones, some missing. The repertoire holds 85,000 to 110,000 clones, with about 87% as singletons. About this clone: What it recognizes is unknown.

This CDR3 has 15 residues. Germline V gene lookup returns CDR1 SNHLY and CDR2 FYNNEI. V dropped 10 bases and J dropped 11; count of bases not matched to a gene: 16. This sequence was found in an adult in good health. V usage is TRBV2 and J usage is TRBJ2-1; TRBD2 aligns across 11 bases. The starting material was peripheral blood, obtained on day 0 of AZD1222 vaccination. The DNA for the CDR3 is TGTGCCACCCACCAGGGACTAGCGGTTAATAGGAAGCAGTTCTTC. Amino acid sequence: CATHQGLAVNRKQFF. Full variable domain (missing parts from reference TRBV2 and TRBJ2-1): EPEVTQTPSHQVTQMGQEVILRCVPISNHLYFYWYRQILGQKVEFLVSFYNNEISEKSEIFDDQFSVERPDGSNFTLKIRSTKLEDSAMYFCATHQGLAVNRKQFFGPGTRLTVL.